A selection of T cell receptor beta chains follows, all from one sample in a study of response to subunit inactivated influenza vaccine. TCRdb re-derived calls from the RT-PCR reads in MiXCR, one entry per CDR3 protein. The sample contains more than 250,000 distinct CDR3 sequences, 21% of which appear only once. This specimen consisted of PBMCs from blood, obtained about 20 months after vaccination. Receptors originate from a man between 50 and 70 years old who received an inactivated influenza vaccine. CDR3s include the opening cysteine and the closing phenylalanine or tryptophan. The D gene is left open where the match is weak. Clone size appears in some rows only: once, few, many, or a class for an expanded clone.

v_gene: TRBV20-1; abundance: .; d_gene: .; j_gene: TRBJ2-7; CDR3nt: TGCAGTGCCCGACAGGAGGGCTACGAGCAGTACTTC; CDR3aa: CSARQEGYEQYF
v_gene: TRBV5-1; abundance: few; d_gene: TRBD2; j_gene: TRBJ2-1; CDR3nt: TGCGCCAGCAGCTTCTCCGGGGGCTGGAGTAGCGGGAACTCCTACAATGAGCAGTTCTTC; CDR3aa: CASSFSGGWSSGNSYNEQFF
v_gene: TRBV5-1; abundance: .; d_gene: TRBD2; j_gene: TRBJ2-2; CDR3nt: TGCGCCAGCAGCGGACTAGCGGGAGCCGGGGAGCTGTTTTTT; CDR3aa: CASSGLAGAGELFF
v_gene: TRBV5-1; abundance: .; d_gene: .; j_gene: TRBJ1-1; CDR3nt: TGCGCCAGCAGCTTGGCCACCGGGGGACGTAACACTGAAGCTTTCTTT; CDR3aa: CASSLATGGRNTEAFF
v_gene: TRBV5-1; abundance: many; d_gene: TRBD2; j_gene: TRBJ2-5; CDR3nt: TGCGCCAGCAGCCGAACTCGGACTAGCGGGGGAGAGACCCAGTACTTC; CDR3aa: CASSRTRTSGGETQYF
v_gene: TRBV18; abundance: .; d_gene: .; j_gene: TRBJ2-7; CDR3nt: TGTGCCAGCTCACCTTCTATGACCTACGAGCAGTACTTC; CDR3aa: CASSPSMTYEQYF
v_gene: TRBV10-3; abundance: few; d_gene: .; j_gene: TRBJ1-2; CDR3nt: TGTGCCATCAGTGGCCCAGGGGAGGCAAACTATGGCTACACCTTC; CDR3aa: CAISGPGEANYGYTF
v_gene: TRBV18; abundance: .; d_gene: .; j_gene: TRBJ1-6; CDR3nt: TGTGCCAGCTCACCACAGGGGAGGGAAAGTTCTACCCTCCACTTT; CDR3aa: CASSPQGRESSTLHF
v_gene: TRBV7-9; abundance: few; d_gene: .; j_gene: TRBJ2-7; CDR3nt: TGTGCCAGCAGCTCGAGGACTATTCTACTCGACGAGCAGTACTTC; CDR3aa: CASSSRTILLDEQYF
v_gene: TRBV2; abundance: few; d_gene: .; j_gene: TRBJ1-1; CDR3nt: TGTGCCAGCAGTCACCCTAATACGAACACTGAAGCTTTCTTT; CDR3aa: CASSHPNTNTEAFF
v_gene: TRBV4-2; abundance: .; d_gene: .; j_gene: TRBJ2-3; CDR3nt: TGTGCCAGCAGCCAAGTTAATAAGGCAGATACGCAGTATTTT; CDR3aa: CASSQVNKADTQYF
v_gene: TRBV5-1; abundance: .; d_gene: .; j_gene: TRBJ2-3; CDR3nt: TGCGCCAGCAGCAAGGACGGCACAGGGCCAGATACGCAGTATTTT; CDR3aa: CASSKDGTGPDTQYF
v_gene: TRBV7-2; abundance: .; d_gene: TRBD1; j_gene: TRBJ1-5; CDR3nt: TGTGCCAGCAGCTCCAGGGGGTACAGCAATCAGCCCCAGCATTTT; CDR3aa: CASSSRGYSNQPQHF
v_gene: TRBV6-5; abundance: few; d_gene: .; j_gene: TRBJ1-1; CDR3nt: TGTGCCAGCAGTTACTCGGCGGCTAAGGGGAGGACTGAAGCTTTCTTT; CDR3aa: CASSYSAAKGRTEAFF
v_gene: TRBV10-3; abundance: few; d_gene: .; j_gene: TRBJ1-2; CDR3nt: TGTGCCATCAGCCAGGGATATGGCTACACCTTC; CDR3aa: CAISQGYGYTF
v_gene: TRBV7-2; abundance: .; d_gene: .; j_gene: TRBJ2-7; CDR3nt: TGTGCCAGCAGCTCCCCCAGGGGTGTCTACGAGCAGTACTTC; CDR3aa: CASSSPRGVYEQYF
v_gene: TRBV6-2/TRBV6-3; abundance: .; d_gene: .; j_gene: TRBJ1-2; CDR3nt: TGTGCCAGCAGGGACAGAGAAGACGAGGGCTACACCTTC; CDR3aa: CASRDREDEGYTF
v_gene: TRBV20-1; abundance: .; d_gene: TRBD1; j_gene: TRBJ1-2; CDR3nt: TGCAGTGCTAGATCCGGGACAGGACTTAACTATGGCTACACCTTC; CDR3aa: CSARSGTGLNYGYTF
v_gene: TRBV12-3/TRBV12-4; abundance: .; d_gene: .; j_gene: TRBJ2-1; CDR3nt: TGTGCCAGCAGTTTAGCGCGGGCAACTCGCGCACCTTACAATGAGCAGTTCTTC; CDR3aa: CASSLARATRAPYNEQFF
v_gene: TRBV6-5; abundance: .; d_gene: TRBD1; j_gene: TRBJ2-2; CDR3nt: TGTGCCAGCAGTTCGACAGGGGCGGGCACCGGGGAGCTGTTTTTT; CDR3aa: CASSSTGAGTGELFF
v_gene: TRBV9; abundance: .; d_gene: .; j_gene: TRBJ2-5; CDR3nt: TGTGCCAGCAGCGCGTACCAGGGTGCAGGAGAGACCCAGTACTTC; CDR3aa: CASSAYQGAGETQYF
v_gene: TRBV12-3/TRBV12-4; abundance: few; d_gene: .; j_gene: TRBJ2-3; CDR3nt: TGTGCCAGCACCCAGGGCGCAGATACGCAGTATTTT; CDR3aa: CASTQGADTQYF